Shown below are 13 T cell receptor beta chains from a single sample sequenced in a study of blood T cell repertoires in COVID-19. Assay used: immunoSEQ multiplex PCR; TCRdb lists only in-frame clones, some missing. In the table there are some 99,000 clones, around 90% of which are singletons. The sequencing input was peripheral blood. The receptors shown here come from a man in his 70s with acute or convalescent COVID-19.

The V and J genes are TRBV10-3 and TRBJ1-1, with D hard to call. Trimming took off 6 bases at V and 7 bases at J, with 12 bases between the two ends. CDR3 size: 12 residues. CDR1 is ENHRY, CDR2 SYGVKD, per germline. The CDR3 DNA sequence: TGTGCCATCAGGGGCCAGATCGGTGAAGCTTTCTTT. Translation: CAIRGQIGEAFF.

The chain combines TRBV30 with TRBJ1-1, with TRBD1 matching over 7 bases. Germline CDR1 GTSNPN, CDR2 SVGIG (reference sequence). V trimming: 4 bases; J trimming: 3 bases; junction bases outside the gene matches: 5. This CDR3 has 13 residues. CDR3 DNA: TGTGCCTGGAAAAGGGGGCTGGACACTGAAGCTTTCTTT. Encoded protein: CAWKRGLDTEAFF.

The genes are TRBV5-6 and TRBJ1-1; tentatively, D is TRBD1 (6 bases). Trimming shortened V by 0 bases and J by 4 bases, and 13 bases separated the two germline ends. CDR1 and CDR2 from the germline V gene are SGHDT and YYEEEE. The CDR3 is 15 residues long. CDR3 sequence: CASSLVIGGVTEAFF. In DNA, the CDR3 is TGTGCCAGCAGCTTGGTTATAGGGGGGGTCACTGAAGCTTTCTTT.

The chain carries TRBV28 and TRBJ1-5, with D tentatively TRBD1 (5 bases). Trimming pared 6 bases from V and 4 bases from J, leaving 10 bases between. The germline CDR1 and CDR2 sequences are MDHEN and SYDVKM. The CDR3 totals 13 residues. DNA of the CDR3: TGTGCCAGCAGGGGCAGGGTTAATCAGCCCCAGCATTTT. Translated: CASRGRVNQPQHF.

As DNA, the CDR3 is TGTGCCAGCAGTGAAGAGGCCTCCTTCCCTAAGGAGAGTAACTATGGCTACACCTTC. Amino acids: CASSEEASFPKESNYGYTF. The chain has TRBV2 and TRBJ1-2; the D is unclear. CDR3 length: 19 amino acids. Germline CDR1 reads SNHLY; CDR2 reads FYNNEI. V shed 1 base and J shed 1 base, with 22 bases lying between them.

Note on this clone: The same CDR3 is also encoded by other DNA sequences in this sample. V is TRBV9 and J is TRBJ2-3, with 9 bases lining up with TRBD2. The germline V gene has CDR1 SGDLS and CDR2 YYNGEE. The CDR3 contains 16 residues. The junction had 3 bases not matched to a gene; V was cut back by 0 bases and J by 1 base. The CDR3 region is CASSVGLAGGTDTQYF. The CDR3 DNA follows: TGTGCCAGCAGCGTAGGTTTAGCGGGGGGCACAGATACGCAGTATTTT.

The chain links TRBV6-1 to TRBJ1-2; 10 nucleotides match TRBD1. This CDR3 has 14 residues. Per the germline V gene, CDR1 is MNHNS and CDR2 is SASEGT. Unmatched junction bases numbered 9, after V lost 6 bases and J lost 8 bases. As DNA, the CDR3 is TGTGCCAGCAGCCTACCCGGGACAGGGGAAGGCTACACCTTC. Protein sequence: CASSLPGTGEGYTF.

V gene TRBV3-1 (or the pseudogene TRBV3-2) combines with J gene TRBJ1-2, with D uncertain. Trimming left V 4 bases short and J 6 bases short, with 15 bases between. The length of the CDR3 is 14 residues. Looked up from germline, CDR1 is LGHDT and CDR2 is YNNKEL (reference sequence). This CDR3 reads CASSPETPTNGYTF. CDR3 DNA: TGTGCCAGCAGCCCGGAAACTCCCACTAATGGCTACACCTTC.

The chain combines TRBV4-1 with TRBJ1-2, with no clear D. Germline V CDR1 and CDR2: MGHRA, YSYEKL. The CDR3 totals 15 residues. V dropped 1 base and J dropped 5 bases, with 14 bases sitting between them. Here the CDR3 reads CASSQAEGGLYGYTF. The CDR3 DNA is TGCGCCAGCAGCCAAGCCGAGGGAGGCTTGTATGGCTACACCTTC.

In regard to this clone: Mismatch with germline at one junction end may stem from a read error. The chain is built from TRBV15 and TRBJ2-7; D ambiguous. The length of the CDR3 is 14 residues. Per the germline V gene, CDR1 is LNHNV and CDR2 is YYDKDF (reference sequence). The CDR3 bases are TGTGCCACCAGCATTGGCAGGTTATTCTACGTGCAGTACTTC. This codes for CATSIGRLFYVQYF.

The sample holds one count of this clone. This chain links TRBV7-2 with TRBJ2-5; D unclear. The CDR3 consists of 15 residues. Trimming removed 1 base at V and 3 bases at J, with 12 bases between. Germline V gives CDR1 SGHTA, CDR2 FQGNSA. In DNA, the CDR3 is TGTGCCAGCAGCTTAGTTGGATTAGCTGAAGAGACCCAGTACTTC. As protein: CASSLVGLAEETQYF.

This clone was observed once. The gene calls are TRBV7-6 and TRBJ1-4; D is uncertain. Germline CDR1 reads SGHVS; CDR2 reads FNYEAQ. V lost 11 bases and J lost 5, with 6 bases in between. The CDR3 extends over 10 amino acids. The CDR3 bases are TGTGCCCTAGAGAATGAAAAACTGTTTTTT. Protein product: CALENEKLFF. Full variable domain (rest looked up from reference TRBV7-6 and TRBJ1-4): GAGVSQSPRYKVTKRGQDVALRCDPISGHVSLYWYRQALGQGPEFLTYFNYEAQQDKSGLPNDRFSAERPEGSISTLTIQRTEQRDSAMYRCALENEKLFFGSGTQLSVL.

The gene calls are TRBV19 and TRBJ1-4; TRBD1 matches 7 bases. The length of the CDR3 is 16 residues. V was pared by 6 bases and J by 0 bases, with 7 bases of the junction left unmatched. Germline V CDR1 and CDR2: LNHDA, SQIVND (reference sequence). CDR3 amino acids: CASSWGTAATNEKLFF. Here the CDR3 DNA reads TGTGCCAGTAGCTGGGGGACAGCTGCAACTAATGAAAAACTGTTTTTT.